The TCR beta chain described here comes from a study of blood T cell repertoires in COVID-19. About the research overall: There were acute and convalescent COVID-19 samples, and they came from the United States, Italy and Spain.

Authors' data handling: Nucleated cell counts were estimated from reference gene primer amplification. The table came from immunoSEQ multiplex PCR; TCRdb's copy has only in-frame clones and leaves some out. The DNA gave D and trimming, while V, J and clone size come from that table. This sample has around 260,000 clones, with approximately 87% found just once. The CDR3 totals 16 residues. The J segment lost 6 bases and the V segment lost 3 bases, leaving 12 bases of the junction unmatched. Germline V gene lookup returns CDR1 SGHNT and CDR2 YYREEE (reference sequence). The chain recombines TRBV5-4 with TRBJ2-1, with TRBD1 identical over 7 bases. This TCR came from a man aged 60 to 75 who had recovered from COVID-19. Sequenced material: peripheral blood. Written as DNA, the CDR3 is TGTGCCAGCAGCTCCGATACAGGGGTAAAACGCAATGAGCAGTTCTTC. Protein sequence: CASSSDTGVKRNEQFF.